Below are 10 T cell receptor beta chains sequenced from a single sample in a study of cytotoxic CD8 clonotypes in ibrutinib-treated CLL. The data were produced by immunoSEQ multiplex PCR, yet TCRdb's version contains in-frame clones alone and is incomplete. The sample has approximately 140,000 clones; under 95% are singletons. The starting material was PBMCs, obtained after 12 months of ibrutinib treatment. The receptors were gathered from a human donor with chronic lymphocytic leukemia.

V gene TRBV11-1 combines with J gene TRBJ2-7; TRBD2 agrees at 12 bases. Trimming removed 1 base from V and 4 bases from J; junction bases left unmatched: 2. The CDR3 loop spans 15 amino acids. The germline CDR1 and CDR2 sequences are SGHAT and FQDESV (reference sequence). Here the CDR3 DNA reads TGTGCCAGCAGCTTAGGGACTAGCGGGACATACGAGCAGTACTTC. It yields the protein CASSLGTSGTYEQYF.

V is TRBV7-9 and J is TRBJ2-7; D possibly corresponds to TRBD1 (6 bases). CDR3 length: 16 residues. The ends were cut back, 5 bases at V and 3 bases at J, with 20 bases in the middle. CDR1 is SEHNR, CDR2 FQNEAQ, per germline (reference sequence). Here the CDR3 reads CASSPRRGLRVYEQYF. In nucleotides, the CDR3 is TGTGCCAGCAGCCCACGTAGGGGGTTAAGGGTCTACGAGCAGTACTTC.

This chain uses TRBV7-2 with TRBJ1-2, with D possibly being TRBD1 (5 bases). The CDR3 totals 15 residues. The germline CDR1 and CDR2 sequences are SGHTA and FQGNSA. The germline V and J ends were trimmed by 5 bases and 7 bases, with 20 bases remaining between them. CDR3 in amino acids: CASSPYAGSGPGYTF. The CDR3 nucleotides are TGTGCCAGCAGCCCTTATGCCGGGTCGGGACCTGGCTACACCTTC.

The table lists this clone with a few counts. The rearrangement links TRBV5-4 to TRBJ2-5; 7 nucleotides align to TRBD2. V lost 4 bases, J lost 3 bases, and 9 bases stayed unmatched. This CDR3 spans 15 amino acids. Germline assignment: CDR1 SGHNT and CDR2 YYREEE (reference sequence). The CDR3 loop is CASSRGLVGEETQYF. CDR3 nucleotides: TGTGCCAGCAGCCGCGGACTAGTTGGGGAAGAGACCCAGTACTTC.

The rearrangement links TRBV28 to TRBJ1-3; D uncertain. The V and J ends lost 4 bases and 5 bases respectively, with 6 bases between them. CDR1 and CDR2 from the germline V gene are MDHEN and SYDVKM. The length of the CDR3 is 12 residues. CDR3 in DNA: TGTGCCAGCAGTTCGGGCCGAAACACCATATATTTT. This gives the protein CASSSGRNTIYF.

The chain couples TRBV4-2 to TRBJ2-7; 9 nucleotides match TRBD1. J lost 3 bases, V lost 2 bases, and 8 bases had no gene match. The CDR3 length is 16 residues. CDR1 and CDR2 from the germline V gene are LGHNA and YNFKEQ. The CDR3 region has the DNA TGTGCCAGCAGCCAATTACACAGGGGGCTGGGCTACGAGCAGTACTTC. Translating gives CASSQLHRGLGYEQYF.

CDR3: CASSSPSYEQYF. The CDR3 bases are TGTGCCAGCAGTTCTCCATCCTACGAGCAGTACTTC. V usage is TRBV6-5 and J usage is TRBJ2-7, with D uncertain. The germline V gene has CDR1 MNHEY and CDR2 SVGAGI. The length of the CDR3 is 12 residues. The V gene lost 4 bases and the J gene lost 1 base, with 5 bases spanning the gap.

The V call is TRBV29-1, the J call TRBJ1-1; TRBD1 agrees at 10 bases. CDR3 length: 14 residues. In germline, CDR1 is SQVTM, CDR2 ANQGSEA. V lost 4 bases to trimming and J lost 5 bases; unmatched junction nucleotides: 7. CDR3: CSVGFWTGGTEAFF. The CDR3 coding sequence is TGCAGCGTTGGGTTTTGGACAGGGGGGACTGAAGCTTTCTTT.

The chain recombines TRBV28 with TRBJ2-3; possibly TRBD1 for D (6 bases). V was pared by 6 bases and J by 6 bases, with 13 bases between. The CDR3 is made up of 13 amino acids. Germline V gene data show CDR1 as MDHEN and CDR2 as SYDVKM. CDR3 sequence (DNA): TGTGCCAGCAGACTACAGGGAACCGATACGCAGTATTTT. It is translated as CASRLQGTDTQYF.

This clone is labeled large. This sequence joins TRBV5-6 and TRBJ2-2; 7 positions agree with TRBD2. The V gene end was trimmed by 2 bases and the J gene end by 9 bases; junction bases not matched to a gene: 10. CDR1 and CDR2 (germline): SGHDT, YYEEEE. The CDR3 runs 15 residues. The CDR3 here is CASSFGAGSSRELFF. The DNA for the CDR3 is TGTGCCAGCAGCTTCGGAGCGGGGAGCAGCAGGGAGCTGTTTTTT.